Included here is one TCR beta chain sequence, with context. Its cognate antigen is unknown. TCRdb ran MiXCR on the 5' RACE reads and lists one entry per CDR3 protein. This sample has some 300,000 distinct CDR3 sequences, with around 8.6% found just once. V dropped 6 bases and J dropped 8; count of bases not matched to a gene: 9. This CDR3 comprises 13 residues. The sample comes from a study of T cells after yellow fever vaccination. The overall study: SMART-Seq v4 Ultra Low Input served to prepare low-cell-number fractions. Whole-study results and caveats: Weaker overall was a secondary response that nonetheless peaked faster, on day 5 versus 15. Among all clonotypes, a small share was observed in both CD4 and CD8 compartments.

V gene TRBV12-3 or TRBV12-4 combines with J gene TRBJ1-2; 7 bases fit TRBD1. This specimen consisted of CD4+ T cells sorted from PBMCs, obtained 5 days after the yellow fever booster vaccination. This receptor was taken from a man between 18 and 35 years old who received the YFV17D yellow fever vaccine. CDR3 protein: CASRLDREGGYTF. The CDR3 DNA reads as TGTGCCAGCAGGCTCGACAGGGAAGGCGGCTACACCTTC.